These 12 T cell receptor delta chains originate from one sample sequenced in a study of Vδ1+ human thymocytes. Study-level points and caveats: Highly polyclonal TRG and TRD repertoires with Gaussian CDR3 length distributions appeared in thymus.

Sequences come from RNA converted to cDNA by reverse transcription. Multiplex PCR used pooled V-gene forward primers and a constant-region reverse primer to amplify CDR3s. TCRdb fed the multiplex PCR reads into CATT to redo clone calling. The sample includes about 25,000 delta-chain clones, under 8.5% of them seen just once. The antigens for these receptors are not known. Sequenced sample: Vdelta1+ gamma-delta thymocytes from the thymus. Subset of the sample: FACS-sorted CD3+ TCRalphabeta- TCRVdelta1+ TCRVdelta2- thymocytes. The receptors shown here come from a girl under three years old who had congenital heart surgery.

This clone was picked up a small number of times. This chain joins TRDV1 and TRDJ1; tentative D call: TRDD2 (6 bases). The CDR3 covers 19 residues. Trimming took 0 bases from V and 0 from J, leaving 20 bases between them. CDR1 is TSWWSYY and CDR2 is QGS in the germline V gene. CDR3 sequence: CALGELAPSNPGYTDKLIF. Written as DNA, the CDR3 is TGTGCTCTTGGGGAACTTGCCCCTTCCAATCCGGGGTACACCGATAAACTCATCTTT.

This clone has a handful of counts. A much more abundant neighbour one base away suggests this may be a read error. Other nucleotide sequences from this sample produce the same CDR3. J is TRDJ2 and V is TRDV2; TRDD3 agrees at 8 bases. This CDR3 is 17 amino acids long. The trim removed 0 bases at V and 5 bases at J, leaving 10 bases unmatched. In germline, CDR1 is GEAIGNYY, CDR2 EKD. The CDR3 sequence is CACDTLGDAGLTAQLFF. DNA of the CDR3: TGTGCCTGTGACACCTTGGGGGATGCCGGGTTAACAGCACAACTCTTCTTT.

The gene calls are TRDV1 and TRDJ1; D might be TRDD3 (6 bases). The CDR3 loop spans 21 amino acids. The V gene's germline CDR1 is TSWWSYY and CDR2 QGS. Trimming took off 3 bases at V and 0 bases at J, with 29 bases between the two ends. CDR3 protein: CALGDFSLTSRGDLNTDKLIF. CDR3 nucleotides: TGTGCTCTTGGGGACTTTTCTTTAACATCACGGGGGGACCTAAACACCGATAAACTCATCTTT.

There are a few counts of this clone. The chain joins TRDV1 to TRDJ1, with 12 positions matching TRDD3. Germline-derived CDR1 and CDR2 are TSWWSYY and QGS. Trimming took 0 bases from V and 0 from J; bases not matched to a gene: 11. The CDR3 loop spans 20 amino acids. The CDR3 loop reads CALGELSLGDTPAYTDKLIF. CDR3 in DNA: TGTGCTCTTGGGGAACTCTCGCTGGGGGATACGCCAGCTTACACCGATAAACTCATCTTT.

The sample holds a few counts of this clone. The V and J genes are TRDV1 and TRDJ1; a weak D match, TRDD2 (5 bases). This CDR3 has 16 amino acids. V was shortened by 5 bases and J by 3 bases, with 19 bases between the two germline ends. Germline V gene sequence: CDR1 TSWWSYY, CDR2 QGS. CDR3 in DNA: TGTGCTCTTGGGAGCTTCCCCCTAGCCAGCGCCGATAAACTCATCTTT. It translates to CALGSFPLASADKLIF.

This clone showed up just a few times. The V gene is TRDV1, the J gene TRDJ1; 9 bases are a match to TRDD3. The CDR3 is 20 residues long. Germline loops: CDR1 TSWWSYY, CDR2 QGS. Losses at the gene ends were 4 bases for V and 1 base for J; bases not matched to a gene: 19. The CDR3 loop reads CALGGRPLLTGDTGTDKLIF. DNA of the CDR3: TGTGCTCTTGGGGGCCGTCCCTTGCTTACCGGGGATACGGGCACCGATAAACTCATCTTT.

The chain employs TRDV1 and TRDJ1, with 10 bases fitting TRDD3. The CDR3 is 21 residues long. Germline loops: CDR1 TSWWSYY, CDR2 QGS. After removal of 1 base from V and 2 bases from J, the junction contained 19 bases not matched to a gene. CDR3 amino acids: CALGERPLTLLGDPETDKLIF. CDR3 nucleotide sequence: TGTGCTCTTGGGGAACGTCCCCTTACTTTACTGGGGGATCCTGAAACCGATAAACTCATCTTT.

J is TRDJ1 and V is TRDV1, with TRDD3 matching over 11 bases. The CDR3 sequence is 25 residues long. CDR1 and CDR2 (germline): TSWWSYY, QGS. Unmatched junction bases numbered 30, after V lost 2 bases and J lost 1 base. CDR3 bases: TGTGCTCTTGGGGAATTGCACCTACTATTTCCGACGTCGAGGTGGGGGATACGGAGCACCGATAAACTCATCTTT. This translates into CALGELHLLFPTSRWGIRSTDKLIF.

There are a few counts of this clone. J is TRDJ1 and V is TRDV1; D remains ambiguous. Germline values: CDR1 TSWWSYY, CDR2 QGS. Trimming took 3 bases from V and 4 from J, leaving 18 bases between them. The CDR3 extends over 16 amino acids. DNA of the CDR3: TGTGCTCTTGGGGACCCTCGGAGTGAAGTACGCGATAAACTCATCTTT. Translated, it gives CALGDPRSEVRDKLIF.

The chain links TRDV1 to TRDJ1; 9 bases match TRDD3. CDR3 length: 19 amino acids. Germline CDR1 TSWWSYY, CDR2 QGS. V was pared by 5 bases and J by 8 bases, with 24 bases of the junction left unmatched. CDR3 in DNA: TGTGCTCTTGGGAAAATTCCGGGGACTGGGGGACCCCTCCGAGGGAAACTCATCTTT. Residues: CALGKIPGTGGPLRGKLIF.

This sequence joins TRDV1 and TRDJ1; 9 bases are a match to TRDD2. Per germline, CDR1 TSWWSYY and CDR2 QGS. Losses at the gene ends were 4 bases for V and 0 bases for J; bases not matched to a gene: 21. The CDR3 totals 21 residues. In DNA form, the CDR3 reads TGTGCTCTTGGGGTCATCCGCCTTCCTACTCTCGGTCTGCAGTACACCGATAAACTCATCTTT. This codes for CALGVIRLPTLGLQYTDKLIF.

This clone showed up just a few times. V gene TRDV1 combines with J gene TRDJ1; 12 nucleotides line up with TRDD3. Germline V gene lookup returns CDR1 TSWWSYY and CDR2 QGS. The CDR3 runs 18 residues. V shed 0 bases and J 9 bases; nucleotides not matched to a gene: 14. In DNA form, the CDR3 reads TGTGCTCTTGGGGAACTGGGCCTACGACTGTACTGGGGGATACAACTCATCTTT. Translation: CALGELGLRLYWGIQLIF.